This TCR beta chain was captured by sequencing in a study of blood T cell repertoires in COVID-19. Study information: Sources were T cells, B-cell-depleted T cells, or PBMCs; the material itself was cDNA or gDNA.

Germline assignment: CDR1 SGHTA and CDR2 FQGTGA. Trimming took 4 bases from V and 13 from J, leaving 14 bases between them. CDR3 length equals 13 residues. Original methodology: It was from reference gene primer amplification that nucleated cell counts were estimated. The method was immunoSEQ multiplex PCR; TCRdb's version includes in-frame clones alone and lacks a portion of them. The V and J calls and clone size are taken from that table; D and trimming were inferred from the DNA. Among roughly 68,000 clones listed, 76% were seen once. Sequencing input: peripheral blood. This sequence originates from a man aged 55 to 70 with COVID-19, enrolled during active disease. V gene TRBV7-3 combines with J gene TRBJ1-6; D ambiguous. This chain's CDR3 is CASSSERGGPLHF. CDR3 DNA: TGTGCCAGCAGCTCCGAACGGGGTGGGCCCCTCCACTTT.